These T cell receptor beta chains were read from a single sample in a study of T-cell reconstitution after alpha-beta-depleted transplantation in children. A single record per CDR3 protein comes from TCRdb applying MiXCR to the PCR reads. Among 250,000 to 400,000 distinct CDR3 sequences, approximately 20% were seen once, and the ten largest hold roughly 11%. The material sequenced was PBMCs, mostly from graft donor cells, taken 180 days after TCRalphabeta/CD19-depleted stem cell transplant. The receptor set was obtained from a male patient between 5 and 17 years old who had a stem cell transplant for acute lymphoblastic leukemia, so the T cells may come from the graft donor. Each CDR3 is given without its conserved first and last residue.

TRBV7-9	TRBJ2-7	ASSLVGLAGYEQY
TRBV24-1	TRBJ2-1	ATSTYQGADEQF
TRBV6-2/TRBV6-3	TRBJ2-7	ASGSVREQY
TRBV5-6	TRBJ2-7	ASSITHQQY
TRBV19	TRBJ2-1	ASNTDRGLYNEQF
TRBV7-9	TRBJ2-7	ASSFGTVYEQY
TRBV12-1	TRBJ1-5	ASHFEGARNQPQH
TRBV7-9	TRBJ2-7	ASSLGTRDYEQY
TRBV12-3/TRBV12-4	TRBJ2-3	ASSLSHVTQY
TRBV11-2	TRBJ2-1	ASSPLAGGSYNEQF
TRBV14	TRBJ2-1	ASSQVAGVDYNEQF
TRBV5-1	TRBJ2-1	ASSSTPGHFSYNEQF
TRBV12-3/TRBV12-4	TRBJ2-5	ASSPPQRLARRGTQY
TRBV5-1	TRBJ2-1	ASSLPSGSSDKQF
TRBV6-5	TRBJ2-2	ASSYFGRNTGELF
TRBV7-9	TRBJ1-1	ASSSPTGEDTEAF
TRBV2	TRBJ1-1	ASSEPYIGDTEAF
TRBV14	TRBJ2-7	ASSPGAGVTYEQY
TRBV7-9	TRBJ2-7	ASSLVRTGGREQY
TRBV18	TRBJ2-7	ASSPGWTGPYEQY
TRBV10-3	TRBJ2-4	AISEGPGVEKAKNIQY
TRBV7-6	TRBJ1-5	ASSLGVGPDGPQH
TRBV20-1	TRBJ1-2	SARGQYANYGYT
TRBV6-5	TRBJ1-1	ASSYSMITDSLLNTEAF
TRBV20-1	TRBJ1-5	SASGGTNQPQH
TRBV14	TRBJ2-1	ASSQITVNEQF
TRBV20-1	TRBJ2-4	SASGYLAKNIQY
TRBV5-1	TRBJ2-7	ASSQVRGTGEQY
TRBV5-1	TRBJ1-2	ASSLDRGRNYGYT
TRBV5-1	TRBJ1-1	ASSSYGYTEAF
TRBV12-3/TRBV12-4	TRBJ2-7	ASSFQGTAPLEQY
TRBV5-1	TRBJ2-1	ASSSTILAGGPRYNEQF
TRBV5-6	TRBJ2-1	ASSFGTPSSYNEQF
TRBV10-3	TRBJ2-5	ATRGTGDPFYRETQY
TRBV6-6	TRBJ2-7	ASSLQVYYEQY
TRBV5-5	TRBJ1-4	ASSLAVQGGPTNEKLF
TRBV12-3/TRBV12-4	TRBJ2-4	ASSGTAILAKNIQY
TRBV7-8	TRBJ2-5	ASSLEAQGQETQY
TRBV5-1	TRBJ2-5	ASSLARAAQETQY
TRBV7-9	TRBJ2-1	ASSLQTGAQF
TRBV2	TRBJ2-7	ASSDRQSYYEQY
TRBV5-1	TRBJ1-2	ASSSGVGGYT
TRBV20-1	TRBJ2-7	SARGRLAALRGYEQY
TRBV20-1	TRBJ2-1	SAPSGRVIDEQF
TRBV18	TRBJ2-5	ASSTLAVLGETQY
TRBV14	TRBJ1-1	ASSPGTPTPNTEAF
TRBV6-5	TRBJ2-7	ASSLTGAPYEQY
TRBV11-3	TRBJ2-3	ASSRSGREADTQY
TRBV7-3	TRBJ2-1	ASSFRGSGNEQF
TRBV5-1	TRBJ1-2	ASSLHDNYGYT
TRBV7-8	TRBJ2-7	ASSQPPRTSGFRFEQY
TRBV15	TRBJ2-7	ATSRDGRERPSSYEQY
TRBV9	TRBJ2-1	ASSVGTSVNSYNEQF
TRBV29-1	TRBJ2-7	SVERSSYEQY
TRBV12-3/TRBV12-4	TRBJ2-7	ASSQREGGSVYEQY
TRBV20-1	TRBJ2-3	SARAVTGYSTDTQY
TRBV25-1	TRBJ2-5	ASSNTATQETQY
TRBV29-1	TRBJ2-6	SVATGGPLGGANVLT
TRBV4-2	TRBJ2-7	ASSQVPGLAGVTGYYGQY
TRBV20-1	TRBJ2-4	SVGRAWPLAKNIQY